This T cell receptor (beta chain) was recorded in a study of shared clonotypes between healthy human individuals. Authors' data handling: ImmunoSEQ sequences covered only the junction and lacked quality scores; filtering therefore differed. Profiled with immunoSEQ multiplex PCR; TCRdb holds only in-frame clones, not every one. V and J calls and clone size are as listed in that table; D and trimming were resolved from the DNA. The table has more than 2 million clones, 95% seen once. The germline CDR1 and CDR2 sequences are MNHNS and SASEGT. Deletions cut 8 bases from V and 0 bases from J, with 11 bases between. The CDR3 runs to 13 residues.

The receptor was derived from a man aged 18 to 30 in good health. This chain connects TRBV6-1 to TRBJ2-7; D uncertain. Sequenced: naive CD4+ T cells sorted from blood. The sample's subset: CD45RA+ positively selected. CDR3 DNA: TGTGCCAGCGATCAGGCCGACTCCTACGAGCAGTACTTC. It is translated as CASDQADSYEQYF.